Detailed here is one T cell receptor beta chain. This sample is drawn from a study of technical replicates of blood from four donors. Clones were read by immunoSEQ multiplex PCR, and TCRdb kept only the in-frame ones, dropping some. The sample lists 50,000 to 75,000 clones, around 93% occurring once. The length of the CDR3 is 14 residues. Losses at the gene ends were 4 bases for V and 6 bases for J; bases not matched to a gene: 7. The V gene's germline CDR1 is SGDLS and CDR2 YYNGEE. Sequenced material: PBMCs. This chain connects TRBV9 to TRBJ2-7; 10 bases fit TRBD2. The TCR was taken from a human donor in good health. Some clones in this sample may be carry-over from other donors' samples. The CDR3 DNA sequence: TGTGCCAGCAGCACCCTAGCGGGGGTGGGCGAGCAGTACTTC. It specifies CASSTLAGVGEQYF.